The next 20 T cell receptor beta chains were all read from a single sample in a study of T cell responses to AZD1222 COVID-19 vaccine. The repertoire was sequenced with immunoSEQ multiplex PCR; TCRdb's copy has only in-frame clones and lacks some. The sample shows some 180,000 clones, 80% to 90% of them seen only once. The sequencing used peripheral blood, collected on day 0 of AZD1222 vaccination. Receptors were obtained from an adult in good health.

V and J are TRBV7-9 and TRBJ2-5, with 7 nucleotides matching TRBD2. The J segment lost 2 bases and the V segment lost 5 bases, leaving 5 bases of the junction unmatched. Germline assignment: CDR1 SEHNR and CDR2 FQNEAQ (reference sequence). CDR3 length: 14 residues. CDR3 loop: CASSRWGGQETQYF. CDR3 in DNA: TGTGCCAGCAGCCGCTGGGGGGGACAAGAGACCCAGTACTTC. The entire variable domain, with the rest obtained from reference TRBV7-9 and TRBJ2-5, is as follows: DTGVSQNPRHKITKRGQNVTFRCDPISEHNRLYWYRQTLGQGPEFLTYFQNEAQLEKSRLLSDRFSAERPKGSFSTLEIQRTEQGDSAMYLCASSRWGGQETQYFGPGTRLLVL.

The J gene is TRBJ2-7, the V gene TRBV6-5; no reliable D call. V lost 2 bases and J lost 4, with 9 bases in between. The CDR3 contains 13 residues. CDR1 is MNHEY and CDR2 is SVGAGI in the germline V gene. The DNA of the CDR3 is TGTGCCAGCAGTTACAGTAACAGTTACGAGCAGTACTTC. It yields the protein CASSYSNSYEQYF.

The chain joins TRBV6-2 or TRBV6-3 to TRBJ1-5, with D uncertain. The germline CDR1 and CDR2 sequences are MNHEY and SVGEGT. The CDR3 spans 15 residues. V dropped 8 bases and J dropped 3 bases, with 17 bases sitting between them. The CDR3 protein is CASRLTRGYNQPQHF. DNA for the CDR3: TGTGCCAGCCGCCTGACGCGGGGTTACAATCAGCCCCAGCATTTT.

The chain carries TRBV24-1 and TRBJ1-5, with 9 bases matching TRBD1. Germline trimming cut 6 bases from V and 0 bases from J; bases unmatched to any gene: 8. The V gene's germline CDR1 is KGHDR and CDR2 SFDVKD. The CDR3 extends over 17 amino acids. Here the CDR3 reads CATSPGQGIISNQPQHF. CDR3 DNA: TGTGCCACCAGTCCCGGACAGGGGATCATTAGCAATCAGCCCCAGCATTTT.

This chain connects TRBV11-3 to TRBJ2-7; 9 bases agree with TRBD1. V lost 5 bases to trimming and J lost 2 bases; unmatched junction nucleotides: 4. Germline V gene data show CDR1 as SGHNT and CDR2 as YENEEA. CDR3 length: 14 residues. DNA for the CDR3: TGTGCCAGCAGCGACCGGGACAGGGCCTACGAGCAGTACTTC. Protein product: CASSDRDRAYEQYF.

The J gene is TRBJ2-1, the V gene TRBV4-1; the match to TRBD1 covers 9 bases. V was clipped by 3 bases and J by 5 bases; unmatched bases: 14. This CDR3 contains 18 residues. The germline gives CDR1 MGHRA, CDR2 YSYEKL. CDR3 bases: TGCGCCAGCAGCCACCCCACGAGGTGGACAGGGGAAGACAATGAGCAGTTCTTC. Its translation: CASSHPTRWTGEDNEQFF.

The chain uses TRBV7-2 and TRBJ2-1, with D unclear. The V gene lost 4 bases and the J gene lost 10 bases, with 14 bases spanning the gap. Per the germline V gene, CDR1 is SGHTA and CDR2 is FQGNSA. The CDR3 length is 13 residues. The CDR3 DNA is TGTGCCAGCAGCTACGGGCCCTTGGGGGAGCAGTTCTTC. Translating gives CASSYGPLGEQFF.

As DNA, the CDR3 is TGTGCCAGCAGCGTAGGGACTAGCGTGGGGTACAATGAGCAGTTCTTC. Its translation: CASSVGTSVGYNEQFF. The chain couples TRBV9 to TRBJ2-1, with 9 positions matching TRBD2. There are 16 residues in the CDR3. V lost 0 bases and J lost 4; bases outside the gene matches: 5. The germline CDR1 and CDR2 sequences are SGDLS and YYNGEE.

J is TRBJ1-3 and V is TRBV7-3; no clear D gene. V was shortened by 6 bases and J by 4 bases, with 10 bases between the two germline ends. Germline CDR1 is SGHTA and CDR2 is FQGTGA. CDR3 length equals 13 residues. The CDR3 loop is CASSPTPGNTIYF. The DNA of the CDR3 is TGTGCCAGCAGTCCAACCCCGGGAAACACCATATATTTT.

The chain employs TRBV6-5 and TRBJ1-1; TRBD1 matches 10 bases. The V and J ends lost 6 bases and 5 bases, in that order; junction bases with no gene match: 9. Germline CDR1 is MNHEY and CDR2 is SVGAGI. The CDR3 contains 15 residues. The DNA of the CDR3 is TGTGCCAGCAGGTCCGACAGGGGGCGCGGGACTGAAGCTTTCTTT. Its translation: CASRSDRGRGTEAFF.

CDR3 amino acids: CASTIGGSNYGYTF. The CDR3 DNA follows: TGTGCCAGCACCATAGGGGGTTCTAACTATGGCTACACCTTC. The rearrangement links TRBV5-4 to TRBJ1-2; possibly TRBD1 for D (6 bases). This CDR3 spans 14 amino acids. Deletions cut 6 bases from V and 0 bases from J, with 12 bases between. CDR1 and CDR2 from the germline V gene are SGHNT and YYREEE (reference sequence).

The V gene is TRBV7-9, the J gene TRBJ2-2, with D perhaps matching TRBD1 (7 bases). The V gene's germline CDR1 is SEHNR and CDR2 FQNEAQ (reference sequence). The CDR3 consists of 19 residues. V was clipped by 4 bases and J by 6 bases, with 27 bases between them. The DNA for the CDR3 is TGTGCCAGCAGCTCGACAGGGCTATCCCCCGGGGGCACACCCGGGGAGCTGTTTTTT. It encodes CASSSTGLSPGGTPGELFF. Using reference TRBV7-9 and TRBJ2-2 for the parts outside the CDR3, the full variable domain is DTGVSQNPRHKITKRGQNVTFRCDPISEHNRLYWYRQTLGQGPEFLTYFQNEAQLEKSRLLSDRFSAERPKGSFSTLEIQRTEQGDSAMYLCASSSTGLSPGGTPGELFFGEGSRLTVL.

The J gene is TRBJ1-2, the V gene TRBV5-1, with a tentative D call TRBD1 (5 bases). The CDR3 totals 12 residues. V was cut by 5 bases and J by 8 bases, with 13 bases left in between. Per germline, CDR1 SGHRS and CDR2 YFSETQ. In nucleotides, the CDR3 is TGCGCCAGCAGTTCCCTGGGGGAAGGCTACACCTTC. It translates to CASSSLGEGYTF. Full variable domain (outside the CDR3, taken from reference TRBV5-1 and TRBJ1-2): KAGVTQTPRYLIKTRGQQVTLSCSPISGHRSVSWYQQTPGQGLQFLFEYFSETQRNKGNFPGRFSGRQFSNSRSEMNVSTLELGDSALYLCASSSLGEGYTFGSGTRLTVV.

The V call is TRBV11-2, the J call TRBJ1-4; D is possibly TRBD1 (6 bases). V lost 4 bases, J lost 7 bases, and 10 bases lay in between. The CDR3 is 13 amino acids. In germline, CDR1 is SGHAT, CDR2 FQNNGV. CDR3 nucleotide sequence: TGTGCCAGCAGCTGGGGGGCGCTTGAAAAACTGTTTTTT. Translating it yields CASSWGALEKLFF.

V gene TRBV12-2 combines with J gene TRBJ1-6. TRBV12-2 is assigned pseudogene status. The CDR3 extends over 14 amino acids. CDR3 coding DNA: TGTGCAAGTCGCCCCGGGCAGGGAGATTCACCCCTCCACTTT. Translation gives CASRPGQGDSPLHF.

The V gene is TRBV7-9, the J gene TRBJ2-7, with D perhaps TRBD1 (6 bases). V shed 3 bases and J shed 4 bases, with 16 bases lying between them. Germline loops: CDR1 SEHNR, CDR2 FQNEAQ (reference sequence). The CDR3 totals 15 residues. The CDR3 sequence: CASSFQQGYEYEQYF. In DNA, the CDR3 is TGTGCCAGCAGCTTCCAACAGGGCTATGAGTACGAGCAGTACTTC.

This clone was counted only a few times. This rearrangement joins TRBV10-3 to TRBJ1-6, with D possibly being TRBD1 (6 bases). Germline lookup yields CDR1 ENHRY and CDR2 SYGVKD. Trimming pared 11 bases from V and 6 bases from J, leaving 14 bases between. This CDR3 contains 13 residues. The CDR3 here is CAGGLDSNSPLHF. The CDR3 DNA reads TGTGCCGGTGGTTTGGACAGTAATTCACCCCTCCACTTT.

Only one count was recorded for this clone. The chain recombines TRBV30 with TRBJ2-1; D gene uncertain. Germline CDR1 is GTSNPN and CDR2 is SVGIG (reference sequence). CDR3 length: 12 amino acids. V was clipped by 2 bases and J by 14 bases, with 16 bases between them. Written as DNA, the CDR3 is TGTGCCTGGAGTTCTGGGGTCCGGTCAGAGTTCTTC. Translated: CAWSSGVRSEFF.

V and J are TRBV4-2 and TRBJ2-5; TRBD1 matches at 7 bases. The trim removed 6 bases at V and 1 base at J, leaving 5 bases unmatched. The CDR3 extends over 14 amino acids. CDR1 is LGHNA and CDR2 is YNFKEQ in the germline V gene. The CDR3 loop reads CASSLTGSQETQYF. The CDR3 DNA is TGTGCCAGCAGTCTGACAGGGTCCCAAGAGACCCAGTACTTC.

V and J are TRBV10-3 and TRBJ1-5, with unresolved D. CDR1 is ENHRY and CDR2 is SYGVKD in the germline V gene. The V and J ends lost 5 bases and 14 bases respectively, with 10 bases between them. The CDR3 has 10 residues. DNA for the CDR3: TGTGCCATCAGTAGGCCAACTAAGCATTTT. This sequence encodes CAISRPTKHF.